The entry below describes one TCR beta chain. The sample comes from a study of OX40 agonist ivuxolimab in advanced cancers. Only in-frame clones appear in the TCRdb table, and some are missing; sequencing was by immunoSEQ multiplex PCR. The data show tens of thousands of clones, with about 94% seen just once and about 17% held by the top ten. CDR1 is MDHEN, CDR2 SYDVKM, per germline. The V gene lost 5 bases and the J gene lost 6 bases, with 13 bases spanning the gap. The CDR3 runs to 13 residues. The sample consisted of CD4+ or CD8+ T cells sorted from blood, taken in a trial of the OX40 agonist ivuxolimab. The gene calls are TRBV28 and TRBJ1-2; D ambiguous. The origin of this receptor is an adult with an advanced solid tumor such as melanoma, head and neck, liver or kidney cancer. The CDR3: CASSPQGIDGYTF. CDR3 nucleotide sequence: TGTGCCAGCAGTCCTCAAGGGATCGATGGCTACACCTTC.